Below, 19 T cell receptor beta chains from the same sample are listed, as sequenced in a study of shared clonotypes between healthy human individuals. Sequencing used immunoSEQ multiplex PCR; TCRdb keeps in-frame clones, though not all of them. The sample lists under 1,100,000 clones; about 75% were seen once. Specimen: memory CD4+ T cells sorted from blood. Described subset: CD45RA-negative fraction. Every receptor here comes from a man between 18 and 35 years old in good health.

The rearrangement uses TRBV6-6 and TRBJ2-4; D gene uncertain. Germline CDR1 is MNHNY and CDR2 is SVGAGI (reference sequence). The V end lost 5 bases, the J end lost 2 bases, and 13 bases lay between the germline ends. This CDR3 has 15 residues. The CDR3 DNA sequence: TGTGCCAGCAGTACCCACGAGGACCCCAAAAACATTCAGTACTTC. Translating gives CASSTHEDPKNIQYF.

The rearrangement links TRBV6-4 to TRBJ1-5; a possible D gene is TRBD1 (5 bases). Germline CDR1 MRHNA, CDR2 SNTAGT. V was pared by 2 bases and J by 5 bases, with 34 bases between. The length of the CDR3 is 22 residues. CDR3 sequence: CASSDEESGHVLTRQWDQPQHF. The CDR3, as DNA: TGTGCCAGCAGTGACGAGGAATCAGGACATGTATTAACTAGGCAGTGGGATCAGCCCCAGCATTTT.

V usage is TRBV10-3 and J usage is TRBJ1-6; TRBD1 is a possible D gene (6 bases). The CDR3 has 13 residues. V lost 7 bases, J lost 7 bases, and 11 bases lay in between. Germline CDR1 ENHRY, CDR2 SYGVKD. The CDR3 DNA follows: TGTGCCATCACCGGGGGCCACAATTCACCCCTCCACTTT. It yields the protein CAITGGHNSPLHF.

The rearrangement links TRBV7-2 to TRBJ2-7, with D perhaps matching TRBD1 (5 bases). The CDR3 contains 14 residues. Germline loops: CDR1 SGHTA, CDR2 FQGNSA. With 7 bases removed from V and 5 bases from J, the gap between germline ends came to 18 bases. The DNA for the CDR3 is TGTGCCAGCATCAGGGCTCCGGGCTGGCACGAGCAGTACTTC. It yields the protein CASIRAPGWHEQYF.

The chain recombines TRBV7-2 with TRBJ2-5; 10 nucleotides line up with TRBD2. Germline assignment: CDR1 SGHTA and CDR2 FQGNSA. The V segment lost 1 base and the J segment 7 bases; nucleotides outside the gene matches: 6. The CDR3 has 15 amino acids. CDR3 bases: TGTGCCAGCAGCTTAGGGCTAGCGGGAGCAGCGACCCAGTACTTC. Protein sequence: CASSLGLAGAATQYF.

This clone appeared a single time. The genes are TRBV6-4 and TRBJ1-5, with D unclear. The CDR3 runs 18 residues. The V end was cut by 0 bases, the J end by 7 bases, with 22 bases between. Germline V gene data show CDR1 as MRHNA and CDR2 as SNTAGT. The chain's CDR3 is CASSDSIKGVKLYQPQHF. CDR3 DNA sequence: TGTGCCAGCAGTGACTCGATAAAGGGTGTGAAGTTGTACCAGCCCCAGCATTTT.

This clone was recorded once. The V call is TRBV6-5, the J call TRBJ2-2; D may be TRBD1 (7 bases). The CDR3 has 15 amino acids. In germline, CDR1 is MNHEY, CDR2 SVGAGI. V was shortened by 5 bases and J by 5 bases, with 15 bases between the two germline ends. CDR3 sequence reads: CASSRQGGGTGELFF. CDR3 in DNA: TGTGCCAGCAGTAGACAGGGAGGAGGGACCGGGGAGCTGTTTTTT.

On this clone itself: At one boundary the junction diverges from the germline segment, which might be a read error. The rearrangement uses TRBV7-7 and TRBJ1-3; D call uncertain. Germline V gives CDR1 SSHAT, CDR2 FNYEAQ (reference sequence). This CDR3 has 15 residues. DNA of the CDR3: TGTGCTAGCAGCCCCGGGGTTAGCTCTGGAAACACCATATATTTT. Residues: CASSPGVSSGNTIYF.

V gene TRBV11-3 combines with J gene TRBJ2-5; 12 nucleotides align to TRBD1. The germline V gene has CDR1 SGHNT and CDR2 YENEEA. This CDR3 spans 17 amino acids. The trim removed 5 bases at V and 4 bases at J, leaving 11 bases unmatched. CDR3 amino acids: CASSRWTPGQGAETQYF. The CDR3 region has the DNA TGTGCCAGCAGCCGCTGGACCCCGGGACAGGGGGCAGAGACCCAGTACTTC.

This rearrangement joins TRBV9 to TRBJ1-3; D not certain. This CDR3 region has 17 residues. CDR1 and CDR2 from the germline V gene are SGDLS and YYNGEE. Trimming cost V 0 bases and J 0 bases, with 13 bases left between them. The CDR3 here is CASSVALQVYSGNTIYF. CDR3 nucleotides: TGTGCCAGCAGCGTAGCTCTTCAGGTTTACTCTGGAAACACCATATATTTT.

The V call is TRBV29-1, the J call TRBJ2-3; D gene unclear. From germline, CDR1 is SQVTM and CDR2 ANQGSEA. This CDR3 is built from 13 residues. Trimming left V 8 bases short and J 4 bases short, with 16 bases between. The CDR3 DNA sequence: TGCAGCTTTCCGGGTGGAACCTCAGATACGCAGTATTTT. This gives the protein CSFPGGTSDTQYF.

The rearrangement links TRBV7-9 to TRBJ1-1, with D unresolved. V dropped 2 bases and J dropped 1 base, with 14 bases sitting between them. Germline V gene sequence: CDR1 SEHNR, CDR2 FQNEAQ (reference sequence). The CDR3 is 16 residues long. CDR3 DNA sequence: TGTGCCAGCAGCTTATCCGGGAGGGTAGGGAACACTGAAGCTTTCTTT. It translates to CASSLSGRVGNTEAFF.

In regard to this clone: One junction end does not reproduce the germline sequence, and a read error may be involved. The rearrangement links TRBV5-1 to TRBJ1-2; 7 nucleotides align to TRBD1. Germline lookup yields CDR1 SGHRS and CDR2 YFSETQ. The CDR3 length is 14 residues. CDR3 region: CASSQGGINDGYTF. For the CDR3, the DNA is TGCGCCAGCAGCCAGGGGGGGATTAACGATGGCTACACCTTC.

The rearrangement links TRBV18 to TRBJ2-1; 12 positions agree with TRBD2. J lost 2 bases, V lost 0 bases, and 2 bases had no gene match. The V gene's germline CDR1 is KGHSH and CDR2 LQKENI. This CDR3 has 17 amino acids. The CDR3 DNA is TGTGCCAGCTCACCACCTGGACTAGCGGGGCCCTACAATGAGCAGTTCTTC. Residues: CASSPPGLAGPYNEQFF.

This clone was seen only once. V is TRBV28 and J is TRBJ2-2; TRBD1 agrees at 7 bases. Germline loops: CDR1 MDHEN, CDR2 SYDVKM. The CDR3 length is 16 residues. V shed 6 bases and J 0 bases; nucleotides not matched to a gene: 7. Here the CDR3 reads CASRQTGTANTGELFF. CDR3 DNA: TGTGCCAGCAGACAAACCGGGACAGCGAACACCGGGGAGCTGTTTTTT.

This clone was seen only once. The chain combines TRBV5-1 with TRBJ2-7; D is tentatively TRBD1 or TRBD2 (5 bases each). V lost 4 bases, J lost 7 bases, and 21 bases lay in between. The germline CDR1 and CDR2 sequences are SGHRS and YFSETQ. This CDR3 comprises 15 residues. The CDR3 sequence is CASSRKPLDTGEQYF. CDR3 sequence (DNA): TGCGCCAGCAGCCGAAAACCCCTGGACACGGGGGAGCAGTACTTC.

V gene TRBV29-1 combines with J gene TRBJ2-4; no firm D call. Germline loops: CDR1 SQVTM, CDR2 ANQGSEA. The CDR3 has 12 amino acids. Between the trimmed V and J ends, which lost 1 base and 2 bases, there was a span of 3 bases. The CDR3 DNA is TGCAGCGTTGAAGGGCCCAAAAACATTCAGTACTTC. Amino acid sequence: CSVEGPKNIQYF.

CDR3 nucleotides: TGTGCCAGCAGCTTATCTGGGATTGGAATCTATGGCTACACCTTC. As protein: CASSLSGIGIYGYTF. V usage is TRBV11-2 and J usage is TRBJ1-2; D is unclear. Trimming pared 2 bases from V and 4 bases from J, leaving 14 bases between. The CDR3 covers 15 residues. Per the germline V gene, CDR1 is SGHAT and CDR2 is FQNNGV.

The table lists this clone with a few counts. The chain joins TRBV7-9 to TRBJ1-2; D ambiguous. The V end was cut by 5 bases, the J end by 5 bases, with 12 bases between. Germline CDR1 SEHNR, CDR2 FQNEAQ (reference sequence). This CDR3 spans 13 amino acids. The CDR3 spells CASSPDGEYGYTF. CDR3 nucleotides: TGTGCCAGCAGCCCAGATGGGGAGTATGGCTACACCTTC.